Each of the 18 T cell receptor beta chains below was sequenced from the same sample in a study of beta chain features in type 1 diabetes. Every isolated RNA sample was fully reverse transcribed, so sequencing captured expressed TCRB transcripts. Assay: immunoSEQ multiplex PCR; the TCRdb copy retains only in-frame clones and omits some. Among 850,000 to 900,000 clones listed, 15% to 20% were seen once. Material for sequencing was naive CD4+ T cells from blood. The receptors were sampled from a woman younger than 30 in good health.

This clone was observed a handful of times. The chain carries TRBV5-1 and TRBJ1-2, with a weak D call TRBD1 (5 bases). The CDR3 spans 16 residues. Trimming took off 4 bases at V and 4 bases at J, with 20 bases between the two ends. From germline, CDR1 is SGHRS and CDR2 YFSETQ. The CDR3 DNA reads as TGCGCCAGCAGCACCCCCGGGACCCGAGGTAGCTATGGCTACACCTTC. This codes for CASSTPGTRGSYGYTF.

This clone was seen a few times. The chain recombines TRBV7-8 with TRBJ1-2; perhaps TRBD1 as D (5 bases). The CDR3 runs 14 residues. Germline assignment: CDR1 SGHVS and CDR2 FQNEAQ. V was pared by 2 bases and J by 7 bases, with 14 bases between. CDR3 sequence reads: CASSLTSRQGGYTF. CDR3 coding DNA: TGTGCCAGCAGCTTAACGTCGAGGCAGGGTGGCTACACCTTC.

The chain recombines TRBV7-9 with TRBJ2-3; D may be TRBD2 (5 bases). Germline assignment: CDR1 SEHNR and CDR2 FQNEAQ (reference sequence). This CDR3 spans 16 amino acids. V dropped 7 bases and J dropped 2 bases, with 19 bases sitting between them. The chain's CDR3 is CASTPRGVRSTDTQYF. DNA of the CDR3: TGTGCCAGCACCCCACGGGGAGTCAGGTCCACAGATACGCAGTATTTT.

This clone occurred a few times. The V gene is TRBV14, the J gene TRBJ1-4; D might be TRBD1 (5 bases). The germline V and J ends were trimmed by 2 bases and 5 bases, with 18 bases remaining between them. In germline, CDR1 is SGHDN, CDR2 FVKESK. The CDR3 totals 17 residues. For the CDR3, the DNA is TGTGCCAGCAGCCAACTCGGGGGACCGATATCCAATGAAAAACTGTTTTTT. Protein: CASSQLGGPISNEKLFF.

V usage is TRBV15 and J usage is TRBJ2-3; weak D call: TRBD1 (6 bases). Germline values: CDR1 LNHNV, CDR2 YYDKDF (reference sequence). The CDR3 runs to 15 residues. Trimming took 6 bases from V and 0 from J, leaving 13 bases between them. CDR3 bases: TGTGCCACCAGGTCGGACAGAACTAGCACAGATACGCAGTATTTT. It specifies CATRSDRTSTDTQYF.

This clone has only a few counts. The chain couples TRBV7-3 to TRBJ2-1, with D possibly being TRBD2 (6 bases). Trimming removed 5 bases at V and 6 bases at J, with 11 bases between. The germline CDR1 and CDR2 sequences are SGHTA and FQGTGA. This CDR3 has 13 amino acids. The chain's CDR3 is CASSPAGTNEQFF. CDR3 in DNA: TGTGCCAGCAGCCCCGCGGGAACCAATGAGCAGTTCTTC. The full variable domain, with the rest looked up from reference TRBV7-3 and TRBJ2-1, is GAGVSQTPSNKVTEKGKYVELRCDPISGHTALYWYRQSLGQGPEFLIYFQGTGAADDSGLPNDRFFAVRPEGSVSTLKIQRTERGDSAVYLCASSPAGTNEQFFGPGTRLTVL.

This chain uses TRBV7-2 with TRBJ1-3; TRBD1 agrees at 9 bases. The CDR3 has 13 amino acids. Trimming removed 4 bases from V and 8 bases from J; junction bases left unmatched: 3. The V gene's germline CDR1 is SGHTA and CDR2 FQGNSA. The CDR3 coding sequence is TGTGCCAGCAGCTCGGACAGGGGATACACCATATATTTT. Amino acids: CASSSDRGYTIYF.

This clone was seen a single time. The rearrangement joins TRBV6-5 to TRBJ1-1, with unresolved D. V lost 6 bases to trimming and J lost 3 bases, with 14 bases between them. This CDR3 contains 14 residues. Germline lookup yields CDR1 MNHEY and CDR2 SVGAGI. The CDR3 DNA reads TGTGCCAGCAGCCGGACGGTCCTTGACACTGAAGCTTTCTTT. Encoded protein: CASSRTVLDTEAFF.

V is TRBV7-3 and J is TRBJ2-6; D is ambiguous. This CDR3 has 14 residues. CDR1 and CDR2 (germline): SGHTA, FQGTGA. The V end lost 5 bases, the J end lost 1 base, and 6 bases lay between the germline ends. The CDR3 loop is CASSPQSGANVLTF. The CDR3 DNA reads as TGTGCCAGCAGCCCCCAATCTGGGGCCAACGTCCTGACTTTC.

The chain combines TRBV2 with TRBJ2-1; D is uncertain. The V gene's germline CDR1 is SNHLY and CDR2 FYNNEI. Trimming took off 6 bases at V and 4 bases at J, with 13 bases between the two ends. The CDR3 is 14 amino acids. The CDR3 here is CASSLVFLYNEQFF. CDR3 bases: TGTGCCAGCAGCTTGGTTTTCCTTTACAATGAGCAGTTCTTC. Variable domain in full (rest from reference TRBV2 and TRBJ2-1): EPEVTQTPSHQVTQMGQEVILRCVPISNHLYFYWYRQILGQKVEFLVSFYNNEISEKSEIFDDQFSVERPDGSNFTLKIRSTKLEDSAMYFCASSLVFLYNEQFFGPGTRLTVL.

This clone was seen more than once but under ten times. The chain uses TRBV28 and TRBJ2-2; D uncertain. This CDR3 is built from 14 residues. Germline values: CDR1 MDHEN, CDR2 SYDVKM. V gave up 9 bases and J gave up 3 bases, with 14 bases separating them. The CDR3 nucleotides read TGTGCCAGGCCTCTATGCGGTTACACCGGGGAGCTGTTTTTT. Translation gives CARPLCGYTGELFF.

V gene TRBV13 combines with J gene TRBJ1-2, with D maybe TRBD1 (5 bases). The V gene's germline CDR1 is PRHDT and CDR2 FYEKMQ (reference sequence). The germline V and J ends were trimmed by 5 bases and 3 bases, with 13 bases remaining between them. The CDR3 contains 14 residues. CDR3 coding DNA: TGTGCCAGCAGCCCCCGGGGCACGGACTATGGCTACACCTTC. Its protein product is CASSPRGTDYGYTF.

This clone was recorded a few times. V and J are TRBV2 and TRBJ2-2; no clear D gene. The V end was cut by 1 base, the J end by 3 bases, with 9 bases between. CDR3 length: 15 amino acids. Germline CDR1 and CDR2: SNHLY and FYNNEI. CDR3 in DNA: TGTGCCAGCAGTGAAGTCGGTGTGGACACCGGGGAGCTGTTTTTT. It encodes CASSEVGVDTGELFF.

The chain is built from TRBV18 and TRBJ2-3, with 10 bases aligning to TRBD2. The CDR3 is made up of 16 amino acids. V dropped 8 bases and J dropped 5; count of bases not matched to a gene: 13. Per germline, CDR1 KGHSH and CDR2 LQKENI. The DNA for the CDR3 is TGTGCCAGCACGCAACCCAGCGGGAGGGCGGAAGATACGCAGTATTTT. Its translation: CASTQPSGRAEDTQYF.

The J gene is TRBJ2-1, the V gene TRBV28, with no clear D. Deletions cut 3 bases from V and 7 bases from J, with 19 bases between. The CDR3 contains 16 residues. Germline V gives CDR1 MDHEN, CDR2 SYDVKM. The CDR3 DNA reads as TGTGCCAGCAGTTTTTATCGTGTATGGTCAGTGAATGAGCAGTTCTTC. Translating it yields CASSFYRVWSVNEQFF. Full variable domain (outside the CDR3, taken from reference TRBV28 and TRBJ2-1): DVKVTQSSRYLVKRTGEKVFLECVQDMDHENMFWYRQDPGLGLRLIYFSYDVKMKEKGDIPEGYSVSREKKERFSLILESASTNQTSMYLCASSFYRVWSVNEQFFGPGTRLTVL.

This clone has a handful of counts. Different DNA sequences within this sample yield the same CDR3. The V call is TRBV7-2, the J call TRBJ2-7; D is uncertain. V shed 1 base and J shed 5 bases, with 9 bases lying between them. The CDR3 consists of 13 residues. The germline V gene encodes CDR1 SGHTA and CDR2 FQGNSA. The CDR3 DNA is TGTGCCAGCAGCTTAGTGGGCGACCACGAGCAGTACTTC. Translation gives CASSLVGDHEQYF. Complete variable domain (other parts from reference TRBV7-2 and TRBJ2-7): GAGVSQSPSNKVTEKGKDVELRCDPISGHTALYWYRQSLGQGLEFLIYFQGNSAPDKSGLPSDRFSAERTGGSVSTLTIQRTQQEDSAVYLCASSLVGDHEQYFGPGTRLTVT.

This clone has only a few counts. This chain connects TRBV5-6 to TRBJ2-1; unclear D gene. The germline CDR1 and CDR2 sequences are SGHDT and YYEEEE. There are 11 residues in the CDR3. V was trimmed by 1 base and J by 10 bases, leaving 6 bases between them. The CDR3 DNA is TGTGCCAGCAGCTTGTTCGGGGAGCAGTTCTTC. Amino acids: CASSLFGEQFF. Combining the CDR3 with reference TRBV5-6 and TRBJ2-1 gives the whole variable domain DAGVTQSPTHLIKTRGQQVTLRCSPKSGHDTVSWYQQALGQGPQFIFQYYEEEERQRGNFPDRFSGHQFPNYSSELNVNALLLGDSALYLCASSLFGEQFFGPGTRLTVL.

This clone was recorded a few times. V usage is TRBV5-1 and J usage is TRBJ2-5, with D possibly matching TRBD1 (6 bases). V lost 1 base to trimming and J lost 2 bases, with 15 bases between them. CDR1 and CDR2 (germline): SGHRS, YFSETQ. The CDR3 loop spans 16 amino acids. CDR3 in amino acids: CASSLRGSRSQETQYF. CDR3 DNA sequence: TGCGCCAGCAGCTTGAGGGGGTCTCGGTCTCAAGAGACCCAGTACTTC.